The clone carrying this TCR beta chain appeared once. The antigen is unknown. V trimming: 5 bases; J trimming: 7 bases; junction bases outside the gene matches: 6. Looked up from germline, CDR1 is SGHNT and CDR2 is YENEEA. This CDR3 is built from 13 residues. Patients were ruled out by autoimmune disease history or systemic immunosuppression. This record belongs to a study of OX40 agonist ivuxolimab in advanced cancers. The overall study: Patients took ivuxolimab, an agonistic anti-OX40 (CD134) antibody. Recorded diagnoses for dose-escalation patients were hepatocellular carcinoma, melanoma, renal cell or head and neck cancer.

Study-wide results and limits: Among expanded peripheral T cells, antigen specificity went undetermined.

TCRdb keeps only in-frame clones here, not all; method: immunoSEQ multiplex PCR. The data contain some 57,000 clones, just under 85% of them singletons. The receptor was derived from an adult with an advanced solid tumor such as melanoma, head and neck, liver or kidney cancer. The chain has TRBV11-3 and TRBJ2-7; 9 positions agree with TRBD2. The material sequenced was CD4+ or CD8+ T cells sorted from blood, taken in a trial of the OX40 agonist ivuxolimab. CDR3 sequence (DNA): TGTGCCAGCAGCATAGCGGGAGTAGGAGAGCAGTACTTC. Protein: CASSIAGVGEQYF. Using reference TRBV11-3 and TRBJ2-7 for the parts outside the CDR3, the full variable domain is EAGVVQSPRYKIIEKKQPVAFWCNPISGHNTLYWYLQNLGQGPELLIRYENEEAVDDSQLPKDRFSAERLKGVDSTLKIQPAELGDSAVYLCASSIAGVGEQYFGPGTRLTVT.